Here is one T cell receptor beta chain with its context. Single TCR cDNA molecules each had their own unique molecular identifier. TCRdb passed the 5' RACE reads through MiXCR, listing each CDR3 protein once. The profile shows thousands of distinct CDR3 sequences, 6.5% to 8.5% of them singletons. The sample belongs to a study of spatial heterogeneity in lung cancer. As for time point: sample taken at primary tumor resection. Sequencing of whole RNA from tumor, nontumor lung or frozen PBMC involved no sorting. This receptor was obtained from a male donor with early-stage non-small cell lung cancer. Source: PBMCs, taken at surgery.

The CDR3 reads CASSSRDRGTGDTQYF. In DNA, the CDR3 is TGTGCCAGCAGCTCCCGGGACAGGGGAACCGGGGATACGCAGTATTTT. The rearrangement links TRBV7-9 to TRBJ2-3; 10 bases match TRBD1. Trimming removed 4 bases from V and 6 bases from J; junction bases left unmatched: 10. This CDR3 has 16 residues. In germline, CDR1 is SEHNR, CDR2 FQNEAQ (reference sequence).